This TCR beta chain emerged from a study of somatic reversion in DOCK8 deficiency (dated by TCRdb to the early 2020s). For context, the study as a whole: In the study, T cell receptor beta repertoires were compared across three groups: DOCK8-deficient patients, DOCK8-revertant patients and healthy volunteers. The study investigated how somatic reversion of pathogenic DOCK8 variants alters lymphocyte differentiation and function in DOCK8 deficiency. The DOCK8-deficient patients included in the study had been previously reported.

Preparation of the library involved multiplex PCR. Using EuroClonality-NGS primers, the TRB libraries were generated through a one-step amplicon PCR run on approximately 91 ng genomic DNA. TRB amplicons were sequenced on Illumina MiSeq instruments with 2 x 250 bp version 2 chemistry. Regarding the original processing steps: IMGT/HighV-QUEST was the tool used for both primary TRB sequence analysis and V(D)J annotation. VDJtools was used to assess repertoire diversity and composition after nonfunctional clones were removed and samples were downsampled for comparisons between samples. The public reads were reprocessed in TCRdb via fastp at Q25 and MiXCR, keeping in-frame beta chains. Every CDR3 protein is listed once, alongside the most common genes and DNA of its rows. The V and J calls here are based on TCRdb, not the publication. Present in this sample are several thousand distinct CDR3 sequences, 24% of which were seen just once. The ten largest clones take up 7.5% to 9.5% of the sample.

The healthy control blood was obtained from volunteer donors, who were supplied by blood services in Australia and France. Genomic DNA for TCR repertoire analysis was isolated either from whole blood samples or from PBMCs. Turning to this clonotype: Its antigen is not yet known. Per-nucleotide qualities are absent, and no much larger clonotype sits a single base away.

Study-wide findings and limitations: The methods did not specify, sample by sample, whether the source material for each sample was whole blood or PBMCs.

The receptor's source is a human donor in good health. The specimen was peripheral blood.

The CDR3: CSASQVWGGSEAFF. The DNA reads as follows: TGCAGTGCTAGTCAGGTTTGGGGAGGGTCTGAAGCTTTCTTT. The receptor chain draws on TRBV20-1 and TRBJ1-1; too little of a D gene remains to name it. Spanning cysteine to phenylalanine, the CDR3 consists of 14 amino acids. Only the CDR3 part of the read is kept: 42 bases, read in frame from the first base. V and J are truncated by 3 bases and 6 bases respectively, leaving an intervening sequence of 17 bases. Via the germline V gene (reference sequence), CDR1 is DFQATT and CDR2 SNEGSKA.